This passage covers 21 T cell receptor beta chains from one sample sequenced in a study of blood T cells in healthy people across ages. Combining a sample-barcoded 5' primer with a J-beta primer mix, a second PCR ran for roughly 6 to 12 cycles. MiXCR, applied by TCRdb to the 5' RACE reads, yields one record per CDR3 protein. The profile shows hundreds of thousands of distinct CDR3 sequences, less than 35% of them singletons. The specimen sequenced was blood. The receptors derive from a woman aged 80 or over in good health.

This clonotype was found many times. V gene TRBV12-3 or TRBV12-4 combines with J gene TRBJ2-3; 10 positions match TRBD2. With V trimmed by 7 bases and J by 4 bases, 8 bases remained unmatched. The CDR3 spans 15 residues. CDR3 residues: CASNLVAGGADTQYF. The CDR3 DNA reads TGTGCCAGCAATCTCGTAGCGGGGGGCGCAGATACGCAGTATTTT.

This clonotype has ten or more counts. V and J are TRBV12-3 or TRBV12-4 and TRBJ1-1; 10 bases map to TRBD1. The CDR3 totals 13 residues. The junction had 4 bases not matched to a gene; V was cut back by 7 bases and J by 5 bases. The CDR3 DNA reads TGTGCCAGCACTCGACAGGGGGCGACTGAAGCTTTCTTT. This encodes CASTRQGATEAFF.

About this clonotype itself: Given a much more abundant clone one base away, this may be a read error. The chain employs TRBV7-8 and TRBJ2-1; D remains unclear. In germline, CDR1 is SGHVS, CDR2 FQNEAQ. Trimming shortened V by 1 base and J by 3 bases, and 10 bases separated the two germline ends. The CDR3 is made up of 15 amino acids. The CDR3 loop reads CASSLEPPDYNEQFF. In nucleotides, the CDR3 is TGTGCCAGCAGCTTAGAACCTCCGGACTACAATGAGCAGTTCTTC.

This clonotype was seen at least ten times. V usage is TRBV18 and J usage is TRBJ1-1; D ambiguous. V was trimmed by 8 bases and J by 1 base, leaving 5 bases between them. Germline lookup yields CDR1 KGHSH and CDR2 LQKENI. This CDR3 comprises 11 residues. The CDR3 here is CASSQNTEAFF. The CDR3 DNA is TGTGCCAGCAGCCAGAACACTGAAGCTTTCTTT.

About this clonotype itself: Since a much larger clone is just one base distant, this may be a read error. The chain recombines TRBV13 with TRBJ2-7; 8 bases align to TRBD1. This CDR3 has 17 residues. Per germline, CDR1 PRHDT and CDR2 FYEKMQ (reference sequence). As DNA, the CDR3 is TGTGCCAGCAGCTTAGGCCCGTCGGGACAGGCGTCCTACAAGCAGTACTTC. Translating gives CASSLGPSGQASYKQYF.

This chain links TRBV19 with TRBJ1-1; 10 bases are shared with TRBD1. CDR1 and CDR2 from the germline V gene are LNHDA and SQIVND (reference sequence). The CDR3 consists of 16 residues. The V segment lost 9 bases and the J segment 4 bases; nucleotides outside the gene matches: 14. CDR3 loop: CASYRDRGVRGTEAFF. The DNA of the CDR3 is TGTGCCAGCTACCGGGACAGGGGAGTAAGGGGCACTGAAGCTTTCTTT.

This clonotype was counted many times. The chain couples TRBV6-6 to TRBJ2-3; D not resolved. CDR3 length: 14 amino acids. Germline CDR1 and CDR2: MNHNY and SVGAGI (reference sequence). Between the trimmed V and J ends, which lost 0 bases and 5 bases, there was a span of 9 bases. CDR3 protein: CASSYSIRRDTQYF. The CDR3 coding sequence is TGTGCCAGCAGTTACTCGATCAGAAGAGATACGCAGTATTTT.

This clonotype was counted at least ten times. The V gene is TRBV5-1, the J gene TRBJ1-2; 10 bases line up with TRBD1. Germline CDR1 reads SGHRS; CDR2 reads YFSETQ. After removal of 0 bases from V and 2 bases from J, the junction contained 4 bases not matched to a gene. The CDR3 is made up of 16 amino acids. Written as DNA, the CDR3 is TGCGCCAGCAGCTTGGCAAGGACAGGGGGGAACTATGGCTACACCTTC. Its translation: CASSLARTGGNYGYTF. Drawing the rest from reference TRBV5-1 and TRBJ1-2, the complete variable domain is KAGVTQTPRYLIKTRGQQVTLSCSPISGHRSVSWYQQTPGQGLQFLFEYFSETQRNKGNFPGRFSGRQFSNSRSEMNVSTLELGDSALYLCASSLARTGGNYGYTFGSGTRLTVV.

This clonotype was seen repeatedly, ten times or more. The V call is TRBV11-2, the J call TRBJ2-3; TRBD2 matches at 8 bases. The CDR3 is 15 residues long. V shed 5 bases, J shed 9 bases, and the junction held 13 bases outside the gene matches. Germline CDR1 is SGHAT and CDR2 is FQNNGV. CDR3 bases: TGTGCCAGCAGCCCCCGGGCCGTTACTAGCGGAACGCAGTATTTT. Protein sequence: CASSPRAVTSGTQYF.

The genes are TRBV9 and TRBJ1-1; TRBD1 agrees at 9 bases. Germline lookup yields CDR1 SGDLS and CDR2 YYNGEE. With 3 bases clipped from V and 1 base from J, the junction kept 7 bases outside the gene matches. CDR3 size: 16 residues. In nucleotides, the CDR3 is TGTGCCAGCAGCGCACTACAGGGGGCCCCGAACACTGAAGCTTTCTTT. It specifies CASSALQGAPNTEAFF.

In its sample, this clonotype was seen many times. V gene TRBV28 combines with J gene TRBJ2-5; 12 nucleotides line up with TRBD2. CDR3 size: 16 residues. The junction had 12 bases not matched to a gene; V was cut back by 6 bases and J by 7 bases. Germline CDR1 reads MDHEN; CDR2 reads SYDVKM. The chain's CDR3 is CASSPPASGGAGTQYF. The CDR3 coding sequence is TGTGCCAGCAGCCCCCCGGCTAGCGGGGGGGCCGGGACCCAGTACTTC.

This chain joins TRBV7-9 and TRBJ2-2; 7 nucleotides match TRBD2. The length of the CDR3 is 14 residues. The trim removed 10 bases at V and 4 bases at J, leaving 9 bases unmatched. Germline-derived CDR1 and CDR2 are SEHNR and FQNEAQ (reference sequence). The CDR3 bases are TGTGCCACCTCCGGGACTATACTCACCGGGGAGCTGTTTTTT. It yields the protein CATSGTILTGELFF.

A remark on this clonotype: One end of the junction is discordant with germline, which a read error may explain. The chain links TRBV7-7 to TRBJ2-2; D may match TRBD1 or TRBD2 (5 bases each). This CDR3 has 15 amino acids. From germline, CDR1 is SSHAT and CDR2 FNYEAQ (reference sequence). The CDR3 nucleotides are TGTGCTAGCACCTCGGGGCAGGGATTTGGCGGGGAGCTGTTTTTT. Its translation is CASTSGQGFGGELFF.

This clonotype has ten or more counts. This may be a read error: a much more frequent sequence differs by one nucleotide. This chain links TRBV20-1 with TRBJ2-1, with TRBD1 matching over 7 bases. The J call may be incorrect, as the DNA end agrees better with TRBJ2-7. CDR1 is DFQATT and CDR2 is SNEGSKA in the germline V gene (reference sequence). The CDR3 has 14 amino acids. The CDR3 DNA sequence: TGCAGTGCCATCCGGGACAGCCCCTACAATGAGCAGTACTTC. It translates to CSAIRDSPYNEQYF.

This clonotype was picked up many times. The chain employs TRBV6-2 or TRBV6-3 and TRBJ1-2; no clear D gene. Germline-derived CDR1 and CDR2 are MNHEY and SVGEGT. The V and J ends lost 0 bases and 8 bases respectively, with 10 bases between them. The CDR3 covers 13 residues. The CDR3 DNA is TGTGCCAGCAGTTACTCGACTCCTCCGGGCTACACCTTC. Protein: CASSYSTPPGYTF.

Ten or more counts support this clonotype. A much larger clone differs by one base, so this may be a read error. This chain connects TRBV5-1 to TRBJ2-5; D gene unclear. Germline V gives CDR1 SGHRS, CDR2 YFSETQ. The CDR3 totals 13 residues. The chain's CDR3 is CASSLGGYNEQYF. The CDR3 DNA follows: TGTGCCAGCAGTCTAGGCGGTTACAATGAGCAGTACTTC.

This clonotype was counted ten times or more. The genes are TRBV10-3 and TRBJ2-5, with 9 bases matching TRBD1. V shed 6 bases, J shed 1 base, and the junction held 6 bases outside the gene matches. This CDR3 region has 15 residues. Looked up from germline, CDR1 is ENHRY and CDR2 is SYGVKD. CDR3 in amino acids: CAIRPDRGGQETQYF. The CDR3 nucleotides read TGTGCCATCAGACCGGACAGGGGCGGCCAAGAGACCCAGTACTTC.

With respect to this clonotype: This may come from a read error, since a much larger clone is one base off. This chain links TRBV11-2 with TRBJ2-1; 9 bases line up with TRBD1. Trimming removed 0 bases from V and 13 bases from J; junction bases left unmatched: 13. Germline CDR1 and CDR2: SGHAT and FQNNGV. The CDR3 is made up of 16 amino acids. CDR3 sequence: CASSLESGTGSADQFF. The CDR3 DNA reads TGTGCCAGCAGCTTAGAAAGTGGGACAGGGAGCGCCGACCAGTTCTTC.

The chain combines TRBV28 with TRBJ2-1; D perhaps matches TRBD2 (6 bases). CDR1 is MDHEN and CDR2 is SYDVKM in the germline V gene. The CDR3 extends over 18 amino acids. The CDR3 protein is CATGGEFGQLIQYNEQFF. DNA of the CDR3: TGTGCTACCGGGGGAGAATTTGGACAACTAATACAGTACAATGAGCAGTTCTTC.

This clonotype was counted ten times or more. The chain combines TRBV20-1 with TRBJ1-1; TRBD1 matches 9 bases. J gave up 4 bases and V 8 bases, and 5 bases lay outside the gene matches. The CDR3 is made up of 12 amino acids. The germline gives CDR1 DFQATT, CDR2 SNEGSKA (reference sequence). Here the CDR3 reads CSTPGQGTEAFF. The CDR3 DNA reads TGCAGTACCCCGGGACAGGGCACTGAAGCTTTCTTT.

The V gene is TRBV4-2, the J gene TRBJ1-6, with D possibly TRBD1 on 6 matching bases. Germline V CDR1 and CDR2: LGHNA, YNFKEQ. The V and J ends lost 0 bases and 0 bases respectively, with 12 bases between them. The CDR3 totals 18 residues. The CDR3 DNA reads as TGTGCCAGCAGCCAAGACCCCGGACAGAGCTCCTATAATTCACCCCTCCACTTT. It is translated as CASSQDPGQSSYNSPLHF.